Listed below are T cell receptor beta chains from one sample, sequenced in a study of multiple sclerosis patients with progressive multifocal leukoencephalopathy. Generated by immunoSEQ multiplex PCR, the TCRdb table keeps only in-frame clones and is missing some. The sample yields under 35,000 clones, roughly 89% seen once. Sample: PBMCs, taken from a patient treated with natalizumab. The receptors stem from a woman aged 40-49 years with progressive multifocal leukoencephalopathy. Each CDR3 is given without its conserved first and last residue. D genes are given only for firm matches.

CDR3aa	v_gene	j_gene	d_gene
ASSVGDALDEQY	TRBV9	TRBJ2-7	NA
ASSRWVGGRRAYEQY	TRBV19	TRBJ2-7	NA
ASSFLGLDTQY	TRBV7-9	TRBJ2-3	NA
ASRTDRADSPLH	TRBV2	TRBJ1-6	TRBD1
ASSTRLVGETQY	TRBV19	TRBJ2-5	NA
ASSPNLGANEKLF	TRBV27	TRBJ1-4	NA
ASRGTEQETQY	TRBV7-7	TRBJ2-5	TRBD1
ASSGGMGAAYNEQF	TRBV7-9	TRBJ2-1	NA
ARSRTSTDTQY	TRBV30	TRBJ2-3	NA
ASSLPGQGLYGSPLH	TRBV27	TRBJ1-6	TRBD1
ASSLTGVNGNEKLF	TRBV5-1	TRBJ1-4	NA
ASSPGTSGSFVYEQY	TRBV4-3	TRBJ2-7	TRBD2
ASSSRTANQPQH	TRBV28	TRBJ1-5	NA
SVRGGQAIGSEQY	TRBV29-1	TRBJ2-7	TRBD1
ASRMSDKATNEKLF	TRBV6-4	TRBJ1-4	NA
ASSYSRIYNEQF	TRBV6-6	TRBJ2-1	NA
ASSQGLAGGGHEQY	TRBV4-2	TRBJ2-7	TRBD2
ASSLFSTNSPLH	TRBV13	TRBJ1-6	NA
ASSQDRAHRSYNSPLH	TRBV4-2	TRBJ1-6	NA
ASRDRGDANTGELF	TRBV19	TRBJ2-2	TRBD1
ASSLAATGGFYEQY	TRBV7-2	TRBJ2-7	TRBD1
ASSQDFKSNEKLF	TRBV4-3	TRBJ1-4	NA
ASSRGGEQY	TRBV7-8	NA	TRBD2
AKFARPYEQY	TRBV21-1	TRBJ2-7	NA
ASGPSLPGELF	TRBV12-5	TRBJ2-2	NA
ASSEEVYEQY	TRBV25-1	TRBJ2-7	NA